This record concerns one T cell receptor (beta chain) sequence. The data stem from a study of cytomegalovirus exposure and HLA in healthy donors. The CDR3 runs to 14 residues. CDR1 and CDR2 (germline): MNHNY, SVGAGI (reference sequence). With 6 bases removed from V and 1 base from J, the gap between germline ends came to 11 bases. The PCR ran on 60 Vbeta and 13 Jbeta primers. This table comes from immunoSEQ multiplex PCR, and its TCRdb copy is limited to in-frame clones, with some not included. The data hold some 130,000 clones, with around three quarters observed a single time. The sequencing input was PBMCs. This TCR derives from a man in his forties in good health and CMV-seronegative. The chain has TRBV6-6 and TRBJ2-3; D possibly corresponds to TRBD2 (5 bases). The CDR3 protein is CASRLVAGTDTQYF. The CDR3 DNA follows: TGTGCCAGCAGACTAGTGGCCGGCACAGATACGCAGTATTTT.